This TCR beta chain was retrieved from a study of response to subunit inactivated influenza vaccine. Regarding the study as a whole: The study's authors posited that every seasonal influenza vaccination enlists few new T cells.

The germline V and J ends were trimmed by 5 bases and 0 bases, with 8 bases remaining between them. This CDR3 has 14 residues. Germline CDR1 reads SQVTM; CDR2 reads ANQGSEA. In its sample, this clonotype was seen many times. Its cognate antigen is unknown. TCRdb reprocessed the RT-PCR reads via MiXCR and lists one record per CDR3 protein. Here the sample spans 150,000 to 200,000 distinct CDR3 sequences, approximately 11% being singletons. This sequence joins TRBV29-1 and TRBJ2-6; D call uncertain. Sequences were derived from non-naive T cells sorted from PBMCs, sampled roughly 48 days after vaccination. The TCR was taken from a man over 45 who received an inactivated influenza vaccine. The CDR3 sequence: CSVRLISGANVLTF. CDR3 coding DNA: TGCAGCGTTAGACTGATCTCTGGGGCCAACGTCCTGACTTTC.